Below, 17 T cell receptor beta chains from the same sample are listed, as sequenced in a study of molecular identifiers for immune sequencing clone quantification (dated by TCRdb to the late 2010s). The library was prepared using PCR. The instrument was an Illumina HiSeq 4000. Through fastp at Q25 and MiXCR, TCRdb rebuilt clones from the public reads, retaining in-frame beta chains. Rows are combined by CDR3 protein, so each entry shows the most common genes and DNA. The sample table holds approximately 550,000 distinct CDR3 sequences, of which about a fifth were seen once. The ten largest clones take up about 0.78% of the sample. Sequenced material: naive CD8+ T cells from blood, with Jurkat cell RNA spiked in. What the cell subset or site label conveys for this sample: FACS-sorted CD8+CD4-CCR7+CD45RA+ naive T cells. The source is a human donor in good health. Some libraries in this study had Jurkat cell RNA spiked in.

The V gene is TRBV27, the J gene TRBJ2-1, with TRBD2 matching over 7 bases. This CDR3 comprises 15 residues. J was trimmed by 5 bases and V by 8 bases; bases with no gene match: 12. From germline, CDR1 is MNHEY and CDR2 SMNVEV (reference sequence). CDR3 DNA: TGTGCCAGCCTAGAGACTAGCAGCCCTCACAATGAGCAGTTCTTC. This translates into CASLETSSPHNEQFF.

This sequence joins TRBV2 and TRBJ2-1; 10 bases agree with TRBD2. The germline V gene encodes CDR1 SNHLY and CDR2 FYNNEI. The trim removed 0 bases at V and 15 bases at J, leaving 14 bases unmatched. CDR3 size: 16 residues. As DNA, the CDR3 is TGTGCCAGCAGTGAAGCGGGGGGGACTAGCGACTTCAAGCGGTTCTTC. The encoded protein is CASSEAGGTSDFKRFF.

This clonotype was recorded many times. As DNA, the CDR3 is TGTGCCAGCAGCCGGGGGTCCGGGGAGCTGTTTTTT. Protein sequence: CASSRGSGELFF. V is TRBV28 and J is TRBJ2-2, with a possible D match to TRBD2 (6 bases). Trimming shortened V by 6 bases and J by 6 bases, and 8 bases separated the two germline ends. Germline lookup yields CDR1 MDHEN and CDR2 SYDVKM. The CDR3 contains 12 residues.

This clonotype was seen at least ten times. The chain is built from TRBV20-1 and TRBJ2-3; the match to TRBD2 covers 10 bases. CDR3 size: 16 residues. The V gene end was trimmed by 2 bases and the J gene end by 2 bases; junction bases not matched to a gene: 7. The germline V gene has CDR1 DFQATT and CDR2 SNEGSKA (reference sequence). The CDR3 sequence: CSARPTSGVSTDTQYF. CDR3 sequence (DNA): TGCAGTGCTAGACCCACTAGCGGGGTGTCCACAGATACGCAGTATTTT.

This clonotype was observed a few times. The chain links TRBV4-3 to TRBJ2-7; a possible D gene is TRBD1 (6 bases). The germline V gene has CDR1 LGHNA and CDR2 YSLEER. The CDR3 totals 16 residues. The V and J ends lost 3 bases and 5 bases respectively, with 20 bases between them. The CDR3 region is CASSQGINRVRDEQYF. For the CDR3, the DNA is TGCGCCAGCAGCCAGGGGATCAACAGGGTTCGGGACGAGCAGTACTTC.

This clonotype was seen at least ten times. This rearrangement joins TRBV30 to TRBJ2-7; 8 nucleotides agree with TRBD1. The CDR3 sequence is 14 residues long. J was trimmed by 2 bases and V by 5 bases; bases with no gene match: 8. Germline CDR1 reads GTSNPN; CDR2 reads SVGIG (reference sequence). The CDR3 DNA reads TGTGCCTGGGGACAGGGCTCGGGAACCTACGAGCAGTACTTC. Translation: CAWGQGSGTYEQYF.

This clonotype was observed a handful of times. The chain joins TRBV11-2 to TRBJ2-7; D is perhaps TRBD1 (6 bases). V lost 5 bases and J lost 0, with 23 bases in between. The CDR3 runs 18 residues. Germline assignment: CDR1 SGHAT and CDR2 FQNNGV. The CDR3 loop reads CASSPSLGTRGLSYEQYF. In DNA, the CDR3 is TGTGCCAGCAGCCCTAGCCTCGGGACCAGGGGTCTCTCCTACGAGCAGTACTTC.

This rearrangement joins TRBV5-1 to TRBJ2-7; D assignment may be TRBD1 or TRBD2 (5 bases each). CDR3 length equals 15 residues. Trimming took 1 base from V and 5 from J, leaving 16 bases between them. The germline V gene has CDR1 SGHRS and CDR2 YFSETQ. CDR3 in DNA: TGCGCCAGCAGCTTGCGGGGCAGGGAAGTCGACGAGCAGTACTTC. Residues: CASSLRGREVDEQYF.

This clonotype was observed a handful of times. V is TRBV3-1 and J is TRBJ1-2; 9 bases map to TRBD1. The CDR3 extends over 14 amino acids. From germline, CDR1 is LGHDT and CDR2 YNNKEL (reference sequence). J lost 3 bases, V lost 4 bases, and 3 bases had no gene match. CDR3 DNA sequence: TGTGCCAGCAGCCCGGACAGGGGAGACTATGGCTACACCTTC. Encoded protein: CASSPDRGDYGYTF.

The sample holds a few counts of this clonotype. The CDR3 is CASSLRREAAFSYEQYF. CDR3 DNA: TGTGCCAGCAGCTTAAGGCGTGAAGCTGCCTTCTCCTACGAGCAGTACTTC. The J gene is TRBJ2-7, the V gene TRBV7-2; D gene ambiguous. This CDR3 spans 17 amino acids. V lost 2 bases and J 0 bases, leaving 17 bases between the germline ends. Germline V gives CDR1 SGHTA, CDR2 FQGNSA.

This clonotype was recorded many times. The J gene is TRBJ2-4, the V gene TRBV27; 10 bases line up with TRBD1. Germline-derived CDR1 and CDR2 are MNHEY and SMNVEV (reference sequence). This CDR3 comprises 16 residues. V shed 3 bases, J shed 3 bases, and the junction held 5 bases outside the gene matches. The CDR3 region is CASSLTGGAGKNIQYF. The CDR3 nucleotides are TGTGCCAGCAGTTTGACAGGGGGCGCGGGCAAAAACATTCAGTACTTC.

Comments on this clonotype: A single base separates this from a much larger clone, so it may be a read error. The V and J genes are TRBV4-1 and TRBJ2-7; D is tentatively TRBD1 or TRBD2 (5 bases each). This CDR3 contains 13 residues. The ends were cut back, 3 bases at V and 6 bases at J, with 12 bases in the middle. CDR1 is MGHRA, CDR2 YSYEKL, per germline. The DNA of the CDR3 is TGCGCCAGCAGCCAGGGGACCCCAGCCGAGCAGTACTTC. This encodes CASSQGTPAEQYF.

This clonotype was seen ten or more times. This chain uses TRBV19 with TRBJ2-2; D perhaps matches TRBD2 (5 bases). Germline V CDR1 and CDR2: LNHDA, SQIVND (reference sequence). V was trimmed by 2 bases and J by 4 bases, leaving 8 bases between them. The CDR3 totals 14 residues. For the CDR3, the DNA is TGTGCCAGTAGTATACTAGCTACCACCGGGGAGCTGTTTTTT. Translating it yields CASSILATTGELFF.

The rearrangement uses TRBV9 and TRBJ2-7, with 7 bases lining up with TRBD2. V shed 4 bases, J shed 3 bases, and the junction held 10 bases outside the gene matches. CDR3 length: 15 residues. Germline assignment: CDR1 SGDLS and CDR2 YYNGEE. CDR3 nucleotides: TGTGCCAGCAGCCCCAGTGGGGGGGGGGTCTACGAGCAGTACTTC. Translating gives CASSPSGGGVYEQYF.

In its sample, this clonotype was seen a few times. CDR3 bases: TGTGCCAGCAACCCTCCTGGGGCTAATGAAAAACTGTTTTTT. This translates into CASNPPGANEKLFF. V is TRBV2 and J is TRBJ1-4; D unresolved. Trimming cost V 7 bases and J 3 bases, with 12 bases left between them. Germline CDR1 and CDR2: SNHLY and FYNNEI. The CDR3 sequence is 14 residues long.

This chain connects TRBV6-2 or TRBV6-3 to TRBJ1-5; 9 bases are a match to TRBD1. Per the germline V gene, CDR1 is MNHEY and CDR2 is SVGEGT. CDR3 size: 14 residues. V shed 6 bases and J 5 bases; nucleotides not matched to a gene: 5. CDR3 DNA sequence: TGTGCCAGCAGATGGGGACAGGGCTATCAGCCCCAGCATTTT. Amino acid sequence: CASRWGQGYQPQHF.

This clonotype has at least ten counts. V usage is TRBV2 and J usage is TRBJ1-2; D ambiguous. V was shortened by 3 bases and J by 8 bases, with 19 bases between the two germline ends. The CDR3 sequence is 15 residues long. CDR1 SNHLY and CDR2 FYNNEI come from the germline V gene. This CDR3 reads CASSEEESLIIGYTF. The CDR3 DNA reads as TGTGCCAGCAGTGAGGAGGAGTCTCTAATTATAGGCTACACCTTC.